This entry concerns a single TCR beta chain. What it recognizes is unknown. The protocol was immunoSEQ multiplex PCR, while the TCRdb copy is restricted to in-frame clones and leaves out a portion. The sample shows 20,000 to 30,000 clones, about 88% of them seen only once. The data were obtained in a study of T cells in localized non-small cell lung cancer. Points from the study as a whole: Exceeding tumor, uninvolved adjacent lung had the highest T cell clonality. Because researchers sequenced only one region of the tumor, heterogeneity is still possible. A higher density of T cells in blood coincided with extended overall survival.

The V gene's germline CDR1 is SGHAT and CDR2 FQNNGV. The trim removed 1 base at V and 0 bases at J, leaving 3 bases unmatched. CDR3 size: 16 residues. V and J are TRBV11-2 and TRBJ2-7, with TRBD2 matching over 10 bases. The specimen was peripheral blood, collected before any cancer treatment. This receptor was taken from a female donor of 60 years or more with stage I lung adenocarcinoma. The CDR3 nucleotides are TGTGCCAGCAGCTTAGTAGGGACTAGCGACTCCTACGAGCAGTACTTC. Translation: CASSLVGTSDSYEQYF. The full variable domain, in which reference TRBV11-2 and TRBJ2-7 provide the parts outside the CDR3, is EAGVAQSPRYKIIEKRQSVAFWCNPISGHATLYWYQQILGQGPKLLIQFQNNGVVDDSQLPKDRFSAERLKGVDSTLKIQPAKLEDSAVYLCASSLVGTSDSYEQYFGPGTRLTVT.